The following is a T cell receptor beta chain sequence with its context. Trimming took 4 bases from V and 4 from J, leaving 19 bases between them. The germline V gene has CDR1 MNHEY and CDR2 SVGAGI. This CDR3 region has 16 residues. This sample is drawn from a study of blood T cell repertoires in COVID-19. The protocol was immunoSEQ multiplex PCR, while the TCRdb copy is restricted to in-frame clones and leaves out a portion. Of 380,000 or so clones in the sample, 89% were seen once. The source is a man aged 40-55 years with acute or convalescent COVID-19. Material for sequencing was peripheral blood. The rearrangement joins TRBV6-5 to TRBJ1-2; the D gene is possibly TRBD1 (6 bases). CDR3 in DNA: TGTGCCAGCAGTTCTCCAGGGGCAAATGGCCCCTATGGCTACACCTTC. This encodes CASSSPGANGPYGYTF.